The 3 T cell receptor beta chains below come from one sample, sequenced in a study of cytomegalovirus exposure and HLA in healthy donors. The PCR ran on 60 Vbeta and 13 Jbeta primers. TCRdb keeps only in-frame clones here, not all; method: immunoSEQ multiplex PCR. The sample lists under 65,000 clones, over 70% seen once, with more than 7% in the top ten. Sequencing used PBMCs. These receptor sequences come from a man aged 25 to 40 in good health and CMV-seropositive.

The chain links TRBV11-1 to TRBJ1-1, with TRBD1 identical over 10 bases. The V and J ends lost 5 bases and 1 base, in that order; junction bases with no gene match: 4. From germline, CDR1 is SGHAT and CDR2 FQDESV (reference sequence). This CDR3 contains 15 residues. CDR3 residues: CASSPGQGKNTEAFF. CDR3 coding DNA: TGTGCCAGCAGCCCGGGACAGGGGAAGAACACTGAAGCTTTCTTT.

This rearrangement joins TRBV6-6 to TRBJ1-1, with 8 bases matching TRBD1. The trim removed 6 bases at V and 1 base at J, leaving 7 bases unmatched. The CDR3 consists of 15 residues. Germline V gene sequence: CDR1 MNHNY, CDR2 SVGAGI (reference sequence). CDR3 sequence: CASRDLGTGNTEAFF. CDR3 nucleotide sequence: TGTGCCAGCAGGGACCTGGGGACAGGGAACACTGAAGCTTTCTTT.

The chain couples TRBV18 to TRBJ2-2; weak D call: TRBD1 (6 bases). The CDR3 is made up of 15 amino acids. Germline V gene data show CDR1 as KGHSH and CDR2 as LQKENI. Trimming left V 2 bases short and J 5 bases short, with 12 bases between. The CDR3: CASSPGAGDTGELFF. The DNA of the CDR3 is TGTGCCAGCTCACCAGGGGCAGGGGATACCGGGGAGCTGTTTTTT.